The 28 T cell receptor beta chains below all came from one sample that was sequenced in a study of Ad26.COV2.S vaccination and SARS-CoV-2 variants. Indicated treatment: about 20 received Ad26.COV2.S at low or high dose, single or two shots; 5 received placebo; per-sample allocation not given. Each sample was drawn 63 days after the first injection (of vaccine or placebo). TCRdb keeps only in-frame clones here, not all; method: immunoSEQ multiplex PCR. The sample yields some 480,000 clones, around 88% seen once. Sequencing used peripheral blood, obtained in a trial of Ad26.COV2.S vaccine versus placebo. These receptors came from a person aged 18-60 years who received the Ad26.COV2.S COVID-19 vaccine or a placebo.

This rearrangement joins TRBV6-5 to TRBJ2-1; 12 bases line up with TRBD2. Looked up from germline, CDR1 is MNHEY and CDR2 is SVGAGI. The CDR3 has 15 amino acids. Unmatched junction bases numbered 8, after V lost 5 bases and J lost 9 bases. Here the CDR3 reads CASSMTSGSRGEQFF. Written as DNA, the CDR3 is TGTGCCAGCAGTATGACTAGCGGGAGTCGGGGTGAGCAGTTCTTC.

As concerns this clone: Other DNA sequences in the same sample also yield this CDR3. The chain carries TRBV9 and TRBJ2-3; D gene uncertain. The germline V and J ends were trimmed by 0 bases and 7 bases, with 9 bases remaining between them. The CDR3 runs to 13 residues. Germline loops: CDR1 SGDLS, CDR2 YYNGEE. CDR3 bases: TGTGCCAGCAGCGTAGCAGGCGGCCATACGCAGTATTTT. Translated: CASSVAGGHTQYF.

The gene calls are TRBV2 and TRBJ2-7; 11 bases line up with TRBD2. Germline V gives CDR1 SNHLY, CDR2 FYNNEI. Trimming removed 6 bases from V and 3 bases from J; junction bases left unmatched: 10. This CDR3 is 16 amino acids long. The CDR3, as DNA: TGTGCCAGCAGCGGAACCGCTAGCGGGAGGATCTACGAGCAGTACTTC. It is translated as CASSGTASGRIYEQYF.

V is TRBV7-9 and J is TRBJ2-1; no clear D gene. The V gene's germline CDR1 is SEHNR and CDR2 FQNEAQ (reference sequence). The V and J ends lost 4 bases and 10 bases respectively, with 8 bases between them. The CDR3 loop spans 11 amino acids. CDR3 nucleotides: TGTGCCAGCAGCTCGGTGGCAGAGCAGTTCTTC. It yields the protein CASSSVAEQFF.

This clone appeared a few times. V usage is TRBV4-3 and J usage is TRBJ2-2; 7 nucleotides align to TRBD2. Germline V CDR1 and CDR2: LGHNA, YSLEER. V was clipped by 1 base and J by 2 bases; unmatched bases: 10. There are 18 residues in the CDR3. The CDR3 DNA reads as TGCGCCAGCAGCCAAGCCCGGGGCGGGAGAGGAAACACCGGGGAGCTGTTTTTT. Its translation is CASSQARGGRGNTGELFF.

The rearrangement links TRBV28 to TRBJ1-2; a weak D match, TRBD1 (6 bases). V was cut by 1 base and J by 3 bases, with 12 bases left in between. The V gene's germline CDR1 is MDHEN and CDR2 SYDVKM. This CDR3 spans 15 amino acids. In nucleotides, the CDR3 is TGTGCCAGCAGTTTATTGGACAGACCCTACTATGGCTACACCTTC. Encoded protein: CASSLLDRPYYGYTF.

The J gene is TRBJ2-7, the V gene TRBV6-6, with a tentative D call TRBD2 (6 bases). CDR1 MNHNY and CDR2 SVGAGI come from the germline V gene (reference sequence). V shed 6 bases and J shed 3 bases, with 18 bases lying between them. The CDR3 runs 15 residues. CDR3 region: CASSPPRLVYYEQYF. Here the CDR3 DNA reads TGTGCCAGCAGCCCTCCTAGACTAGTCTACTACGAGCAGTACTTC.

The gene calls are TRBV18 and TRBJ1-6, with D unclear. The V gene lost 3 bases and the J gene lost 8 bases, with 17 bases spanning the gap. The CDR3 contains 16 residues. Germline-derived CDR1 and CDR2 are KGHSH and LQKENI. CDR3 in DNA: TGTGCCAGCTCACCCCTCGCGGGAGAAATAGATTCACCCCTCCACTTT. Its protein is CASSPLAGEIDSPLHF.

The chain is built from TRBV11-2 and TRBJ2-2, with a possible D match to TRBD1 (5 bases). Germline CDR1 reads SGHAT; CDR2 reads FQNNGV. With 3 bases removed from V and 7 bases from J, the gap between germline ends came to 15 bases. CDR3 size: 15 residues. For the CDR3, the DNA is TGTGCCAGCAGCTTTCAGCAGGGCCTAAGCGGGGAGCTGTTTTTT. This encodes CASSFQQGLSGELFF.

The rearrangement uses TRBV28 and TRBJ2-3; possible D gene TRBD1, 6 bases. CDR3 length: 17 amino acids. Deletions cut 1 base from V and 2 bases from J, with 16 bases between. Looked up from germline, CDR1 is MDHEN and CDR2 is SYDVKM. CDR3 in amino acids: CASSLLFGQTNTDTQYF. The CDR3 nucleotides read TGTGCCAGCAGTTTATTGTTTGGACAGACCAACACAGATACGCAGTATTTT.

The chain uses TRBV9 and TRBJ2-1; D is ambiguous. This CDR3 contains 12 residues. The V gene lost 4 bases and the J gene lost 7 bases, with 9 bases spanning the gap. Germline V gene sequence: CDR1 SGDLS, CDR2 YYNGEE. The CDR3 protein is CASSPHLNEQFF. The CDR3 DNA is TGTGCCAGCAGCCCCCATTTAAATGAGCAGTTCTTC. Drawing the rest from reference TRBV9 and TRBJ2-1, the complete variable domain is DSGVTQTPKHLITATGQRVTLRCSPRSGDLSVYWYQQSLDQGLQFLIQYYNGEERAKGNILERFSAQQFPDLHSELNLSSLELGDSALYFCASSPHLNEQFFGPGTRLTVL.

This chain links TRBV27 with TRBJ2-7; 7 nucleotides line up with TRBD1. The germline V gene has CDR1 MNHEY and CDR2 SMNVEV (reference sequence). With 2 bases clipped from V and 7 bases from J, the junction kept 11 bases outside the gene matches. The CDR3 totals 15 residues. The DNA of the CDR3 is TGTGCCAGCAGTTTAAATTGGGCAGGGGGTTTGGAGCAGTACTTC. Amino acid sequence: CASSLNWAGGLEQYF.

The V call is TRBV21-1, the J call TRBJ1-3; the table's D call TRBD1 went unverified against the DNA. TRBV21-1 is designated a pseudogene. CDR3 length: 18 amino acids. The CDR3 bases are TGTGCCAGCAGCTTAGAAGACCCAGACAGGGCTGATGAAAACACCATATATTTT. It specifies CASSLEDPDRADENTIYF.

This chain links TRBV9 with TRBJ1-3; 7 bases agree with TRBD1. The ends lost 3 bases at V and 6 bases at J; junction bases unmatched: 15. CDR1 and CDR2 (germline): SGDLS, YYNGEE. The CDR3 is made up of 17 amino acids. The CDR3 loop reads CASSGGRGDSLTNTIYF. The DNA for the CDR3 is TGTGCCAGCAGCGGTGGACGGGGGGACAGCCTCACAAACACCATATATTTT.

This chain connects TRBV7-8 to TRBJ2-7; 7 bases map to TRBD1. Germline CDR1 is SGHVS and CDR2 is FQNEAQ. The CDR3 totals 14 residues. V gave up 0 bases and J gave up 3 bases; unmatched junction bases: 2. The CDR3 DNA follows: TGTGCCAGCAGCTTAGCGGCAGGGGGCTACGAGCAGTACTTC. Translation: CASSLAAGGYEQYF.

The table lists this clone with a few counts. The J gene is TRBJ1-6, the V gene TRBV19, with D perhaps matching TRBD1 (5 bases). In germline, CDR1 is LNHDA, CDR2 SQIVND (reference sequence). This CDR3 spans 16 amino acids. Deletions cut 8 bases from V and 7 bases from J, with 21 bases between. The CDR3 reads CASSGLGSRRNSPLHF. CDR3 nucleotide sequence: TGTGCCAGTTCGGGACTCGGGAGTCGGAGAAATTCACCCCTCCACTTT.

The rearrangement links TRBV6-6 to TRBJ2-3, with 12 bases lining up with TRBD1. CDR1 is MNHNY, CDR2 SVGAGI, per germline (reference sequence). The CDR3 has 16 amino acids. Trimming cost V 6 bases and J 3 bases; bases outside gene matches: 7. This chain's CDR3 is CASRPSGQGATDTQYF. The CDR3 DNA reads as TGTGCCAGCAGGCCCTCGGGACAGGGGGCAACAGATACGCAGTATTTT.

The chain has TRBV19 and TRBJ2-1; no clear D gene. Germline values: CDR1 LNHDA, CDR2 SQIVND (reference sequence). V gave up 0 bases and J gave up 1 base, with 4 bases separating them. This CDR3 spans 14 amino acids. The CDR3 is CASSIDGSYNEQFF. The CDR3, as DNA: TGTGCCAGTAGTATAGACGGGTCCTACAATGAGCAGTTCTTC.

This clone was picked up one time. V and J are TRBV27 and TRBJ1-2, with D uncertain. Germline CDR1 reads MNHEY; CDR2 reads SMNVEV (reference sequence). This CDR3 region has 13 residues. Trimming left V 5 bases short and J 9 bases short, with 16 bases between. The CDR3 DNA reads TGTGCCAGCAGTCCGCTCCCGTATTTCCGCTACACCTTC. Its translation is CASSPLPYFRYTF.

The V gene is TRBV5-1, the J gene TRBJ1-1, with D perhaps TRBD1 (5 bases). Germline lookup yields CDR1 SGHRS and CDR2 YFSETQ. V was pared by 0 bases and J by 4 bases, with 16 bases between. The CDR3 has 16 amino acids. CDR3 region: CASSLAGEGRFTEAFF. The CDR3 DNA reads as TGCGCCAGCAGCTTGGCCGGGGAGGGACGTTTCACTGAAGCTTTCTTT.

The V call is TRBV6-2 or TRBV6-3, the J call TRBJ2-2; D is unclear. V was shortened by 0 bases and J by 0 bases, with 11 bases between the two germline ends. This CDR3 contains 17 residues. Germline V gives CDR1 MNHEY, CDR2 SVGEGT. The DNA of the CDR3 is TGTGCCAGCAGTTACTCGCCTCCAGTGACGAACACCGGGGAGCTGTTTTTT. It is translated as CASSYSPPVTNTGELFF.

V usage is TRBV19 and J usage is TRBJ1-2; the D is unclear. The CDR3 length is 13 residues. Germline assignment: CDR1 LNHDA and CDR2 SQIVND (reference sequence). V gave up 5 bases and J gave up 0 bases, with 7 bases separating them. The CDR3, as DNA: TGTGCCAGTAGTCCAGAGGCTAACTATGGCTACACCTTC. Protein sequence: CASSPEANYGYTF.

The V call is TRBV2, the J call TRBJ2-1; no reliable D call. Per germline, CDR1 SNHLY and CDR2 FYNNEI. Trimming cost V 3 bases and J 2 bases, with 8 bases left between them. The CDR3 runs to 14 residues. The CDR3 region is CASSETKTYNEQFF. DNA for the CDR3: TGTGCCAGCAGTGAGACGAAAACCTACAATGAGCAGTTCTTC.

The gene calls are TRBV27 and TRBJ1-2, with a weak D call TRBD1 (5 bases). V lost 6 bases, J lost 8 bases, and 34 bases lay in between. Germline CDR1 is MNHEY and CDR2 is SMNVEV (reference sequence). This CDR3 has 19 amino acids. As DNA, the CDR3 is TGTGCCAGCAGCCGAACCTCCTCAGCAGGGTTAGCGTCAGTTGACGGCTACACCTTC. It translates to CASSRTSSAGLASVDGYTF.

V and J are TRBV6-5 and TRBJ1-1; 7 nucleotides line up with TRBD1. Germline CDR1 is MNHEY and CDR2 is SVGAGI. Trimming cost V 8 bases and J 8 bases; bases outside gene matches: 8. The CDR3 runs 12 residues. The CDR3 reads CASLTGVLEAFF. Here the CDR3 DNA reads TGTGCCAGCTTAACAGGGGTCTTAGAAGCTTTCTTT.

The V call is TRBV10-3, the J call TRBJ1-5; D unresolved. Trimming shortened V by 0 bases and J by 4 bases, and 10 bases separated the two germline ends. Germline V gene sequence: CDR1 ENHRY, CDR2 SYGVKD. CDR3 size: 15 residues. The CDR3 loop reads CAISESVGLNQPQHF. Here the CDR3 DNA reads TGTGCCATCAGTGAGTCGGTAGGGCTAAATCAGCCCCAGCATTTT.

The V gene is TRBV5-6, the J gene TRBJ2-5, with TRBD2 matching 9 bases. The germline CDR1 and CDR2 sequences are SGHDT and YYEEEE. V trimming: 2 bases; J trimming: 1 base; junction bases outside the gene matches: 6. The CDR3 length is 16 residues. The CDR3 protein is CASSLAGSGSQETQYF. CDR3 DNA sequence: TGTGCCAGCAGCTTAGCCGGTAGCGGGAGCCAAGAGACCCAGTACTTC.

The V call is TRBV7-9, the J call TRBJ2-2; D not resolved. The CDR3 runs to 16 residues. CDR1 SEHNR and CDR2 FQNEAQ come from the germline V gene (reference sequence). Trimming removed 1 base from V and 7 bases from J, with 16 bases in between. In nucleotides, the CDR3 is TGTGCCAGCAGCTTAGGAGAGACTGCGGTCGGCGGGGAGCTGTTTTTT. Translating it yields CASSLGETAVGGELFF.